This T cell receptor beta chain was captured by sequencing in a study of T cell responses to AZD1222 COVID-19 vaccine. The protocol was immunoSEQ multiplex PCR, while the TCRdb copy is restricted to in-frame clones and leaves out a portion. The sample comprises roughly 140,000 clones, 92% of which are singletons, and 2.5% to 4% rests with the top ten. Germline-derived CDR1 and CDR2 are LGHNT and FRNRAP. Trimming took 4 bases from V and 2 from J, leaving 8 bases between them. The CDR3 totals 13 residues. On this clone: The antigen remains unidentified.

Findings and caveats of the study: Increases in Spike-specific TCR breadth and depth were seen after two AZD1222 doses.

The specimen was peripheral blood, collected 28 days after the second AZD1222 dose. This clonotype originated in an adult who received the AZD1222 COVID-19 vaccine. The V call is TRBV12-5, the J call TRBJ1-2; D uncertain. The DNA of the CDR3 is TGTGCTAGTGGTTCTATTCTAAACTATGGCTACACCTTC. Translation gives CASGSILNYGYTF.